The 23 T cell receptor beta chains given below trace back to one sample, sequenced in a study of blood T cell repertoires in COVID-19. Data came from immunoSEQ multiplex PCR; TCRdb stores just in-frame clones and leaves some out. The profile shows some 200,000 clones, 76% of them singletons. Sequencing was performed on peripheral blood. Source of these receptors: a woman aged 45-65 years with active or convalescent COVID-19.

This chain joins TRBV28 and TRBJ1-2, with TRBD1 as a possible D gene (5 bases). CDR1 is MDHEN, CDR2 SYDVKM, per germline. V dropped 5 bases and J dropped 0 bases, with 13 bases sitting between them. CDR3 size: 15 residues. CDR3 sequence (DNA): TGTGCCAGCAGTCCCTGGGGCAGGGCTAACTATGGCTACACCTTC. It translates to CASSPWGRANYGYTF.

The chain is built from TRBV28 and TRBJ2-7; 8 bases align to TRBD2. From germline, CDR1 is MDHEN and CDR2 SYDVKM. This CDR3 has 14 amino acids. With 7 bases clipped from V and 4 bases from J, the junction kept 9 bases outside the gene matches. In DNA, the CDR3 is TGTGCCAGCACTATTAGCGGGGAGACGTACGAGCAGTACTTC. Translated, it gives CASTISGETYEQYF.

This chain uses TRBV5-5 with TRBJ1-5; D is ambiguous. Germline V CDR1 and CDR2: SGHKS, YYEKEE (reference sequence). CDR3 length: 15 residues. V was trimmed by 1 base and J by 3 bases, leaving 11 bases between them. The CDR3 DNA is TGTGCCAGCAGCTTGTTGAGCGGGCCCAATCAGCCCCAGCATTTT. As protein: CASSLLSGPNQPQHF. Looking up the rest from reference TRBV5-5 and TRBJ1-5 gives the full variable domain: DAGVTQSPTHLIKTRGQQVTLRCSPISGHKSVSWYQQVLGQGPQFIFQYYEKEERGRGNFPDRFSARQFPNYSSELNVNALLLGDSALYLCASSLLSGPNQPQHFGDGTRLSIL.

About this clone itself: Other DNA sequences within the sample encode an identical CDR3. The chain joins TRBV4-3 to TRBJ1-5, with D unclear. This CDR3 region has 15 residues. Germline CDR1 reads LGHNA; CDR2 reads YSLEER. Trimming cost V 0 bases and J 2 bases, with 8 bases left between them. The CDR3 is CASSQDPGGNQPQHF. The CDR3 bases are TGCGCCAGCAGCCAAGACCCCGGGGGCAATCAGCCCCAGCATTTT.

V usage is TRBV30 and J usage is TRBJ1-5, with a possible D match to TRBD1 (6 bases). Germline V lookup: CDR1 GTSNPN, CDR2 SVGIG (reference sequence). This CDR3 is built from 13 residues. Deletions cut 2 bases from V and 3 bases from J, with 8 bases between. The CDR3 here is CAWSQGSNQPQHF. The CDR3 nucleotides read TGTGCCTGGAGTCAGGGGTCCAATCAGCCCCAGCATTTT.

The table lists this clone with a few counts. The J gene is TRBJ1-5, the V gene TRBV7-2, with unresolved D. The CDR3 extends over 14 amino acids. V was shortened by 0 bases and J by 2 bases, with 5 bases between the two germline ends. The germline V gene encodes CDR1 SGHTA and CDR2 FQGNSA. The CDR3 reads CASSLAAGNQPQHF. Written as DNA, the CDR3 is TGTGCCAGCAGCTTAGCGGCCGGCAATCAGCCCCAGCATTTT.

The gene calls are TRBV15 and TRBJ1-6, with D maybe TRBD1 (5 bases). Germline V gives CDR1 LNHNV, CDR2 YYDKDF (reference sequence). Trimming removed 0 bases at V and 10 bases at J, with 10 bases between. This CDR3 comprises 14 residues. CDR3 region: CATSRDGARSPLHF. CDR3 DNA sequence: TGTGCCACCAGCAGAGATGGGGCACGGTCACCCCTCCACTTT.

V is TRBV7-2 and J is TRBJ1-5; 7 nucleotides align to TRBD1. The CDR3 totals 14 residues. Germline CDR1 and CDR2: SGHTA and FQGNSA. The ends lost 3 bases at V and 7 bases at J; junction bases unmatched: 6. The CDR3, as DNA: TGTGCCAGCAGCTTCAGGGGGGCTGAGCAGCCCCAGCATTTT. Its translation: CASSFRGAEQPQHF. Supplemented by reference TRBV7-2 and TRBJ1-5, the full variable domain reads GAGVSQSPSNKVTEKGKDVELRCDPISGHTALYWYRQSLGQGLEFLIYFQGNSAPDKSGLPSDRFSAERTGGSVSTLTIQRTQQEDSAVYLCASSFRGAEQPQHFGDGTRLSIL.

In nucleotides, the CDR3 is TGTGCCAGCAGTCGTACCGGGACTAGTAACGAGCAGTACTTC. Protein product: CASSRTGTSNEQYF. V gene TRBV28 combines with J gene TRBJ2-7, with 8 bases aligning to TRBD2. The CDR3 has 14 amino acids. In germline, CDR1 is MDHEN, CDR2 SYDVKM. J was trimmed by 5 bases and V by 5 bases; bases with no gene match: 8.

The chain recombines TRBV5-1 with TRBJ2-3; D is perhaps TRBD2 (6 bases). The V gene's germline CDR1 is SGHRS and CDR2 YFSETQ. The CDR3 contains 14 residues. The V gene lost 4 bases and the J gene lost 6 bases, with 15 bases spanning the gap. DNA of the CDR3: TGCGCCAGCAGCCAACCAGGAGGAGGGGATACGCAGTATTTT. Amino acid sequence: CASSQPGGGDTQYF.

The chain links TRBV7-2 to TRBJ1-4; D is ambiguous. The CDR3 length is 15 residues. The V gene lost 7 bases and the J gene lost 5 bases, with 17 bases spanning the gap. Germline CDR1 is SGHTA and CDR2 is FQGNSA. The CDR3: CASTSLGGPNEKLFF. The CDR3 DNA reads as TGTGCCAGCACCTCCCTTGGAGGGCCGAATGAAAAACTGTTTTTT.

The CDR3 bases are TGTGCCAGCAGTTCGGGGTTTAGCACAGATACGCAGTATTTT. Translation gives CASSSGFSTDTQYF. The chain employs TRBV5-4 and TRBJ2-3; D may be TRBD2 (5 bases). Between the trimmed V and J ends, which lost 5 bases and 0 bases, there was a span of 10 bases. The CDR3 covers 14 residues. Germline V lookup: CDR1 SGHNT, CDR2 YYREEE (reference sequence).

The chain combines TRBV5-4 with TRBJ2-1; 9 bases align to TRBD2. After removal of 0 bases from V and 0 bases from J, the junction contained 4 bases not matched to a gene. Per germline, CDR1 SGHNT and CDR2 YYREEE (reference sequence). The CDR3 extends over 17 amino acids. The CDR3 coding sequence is TGTGCCAGCAGCTTGGGGCGGGGGGGGAGCTCCTACAATGAGCAGTTCTTC. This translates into CASSLGRGGSSYNEQFF.

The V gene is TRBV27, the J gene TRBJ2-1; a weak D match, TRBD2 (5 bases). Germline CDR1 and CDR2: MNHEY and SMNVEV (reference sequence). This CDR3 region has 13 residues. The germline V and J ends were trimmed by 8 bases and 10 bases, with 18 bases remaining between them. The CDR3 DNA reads TGTGCCAGCGGAATAAAGAGGGCCGGGGAGCAGTTCTTC. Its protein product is CASGIKRAGEQFF.

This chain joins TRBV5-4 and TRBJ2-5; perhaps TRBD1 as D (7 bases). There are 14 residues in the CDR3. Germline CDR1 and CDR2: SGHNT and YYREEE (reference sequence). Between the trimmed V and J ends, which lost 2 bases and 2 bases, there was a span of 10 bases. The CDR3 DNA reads TGTGCCAGCAGCTTCGGGGGACAGCAAGAGACCCAGTACTTC. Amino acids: CASSFGGQQETQYF.

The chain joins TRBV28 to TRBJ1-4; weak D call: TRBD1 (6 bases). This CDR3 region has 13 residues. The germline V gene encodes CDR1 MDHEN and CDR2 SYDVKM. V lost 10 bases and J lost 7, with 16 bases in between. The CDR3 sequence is CATIGGAGEKLFF. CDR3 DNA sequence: TGTGCCACCATCGGGGGGGCGGGTGAAAAACTGTTTTTT.

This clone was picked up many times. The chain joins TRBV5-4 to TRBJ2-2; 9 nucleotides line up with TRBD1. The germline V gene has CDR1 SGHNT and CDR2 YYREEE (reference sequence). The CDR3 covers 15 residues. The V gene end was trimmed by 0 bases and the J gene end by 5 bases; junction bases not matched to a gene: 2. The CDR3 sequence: CASSLGQGETGELFF. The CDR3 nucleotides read TGTGCCAGCAGCTTGGGACAGGGGGAAACCGGGGAGCTGTTTTTT.

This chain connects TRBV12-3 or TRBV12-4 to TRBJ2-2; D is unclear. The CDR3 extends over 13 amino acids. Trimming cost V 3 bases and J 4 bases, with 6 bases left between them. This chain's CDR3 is CASSFSTTGELFF. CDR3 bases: TGTGCCAGCAGTTTCTCTACCACCGGGGAGCTGTTTTTT.

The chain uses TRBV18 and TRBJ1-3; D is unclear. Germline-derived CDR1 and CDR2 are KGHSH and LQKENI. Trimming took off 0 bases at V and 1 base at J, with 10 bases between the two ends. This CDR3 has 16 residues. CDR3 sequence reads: CASSPPQVGSGNTIYF. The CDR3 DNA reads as TGTGCCAGCTCACCACCGCAGGTTGGGTCTGGAAACACCATATATTTT.

The CDR3 is CASSKKSCPVKGGVAKNIQYF. CDR3 nucleotides: TGTGCCAGCAGCAAAAAGAGTTGCCCTGTCAAGGGAGGGGTAGCCAAAAACATTCAGTACTTC. The chain is built from TRBV21-1 and TRBJ2-4; no check of the table's D call, TRBD2, against the DNA was made. TRBV21-1 is assigned pseudogene status. The CDR3 runs to 21 residues.

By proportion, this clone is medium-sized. The CDR3 reads CASSEEVGREQYF. The DNA of the CDR3 is TGTGCCAGCAGCGAGGAGGTGGGTAGGGAGCAGTACTTC. The chain recombines TRBV7-6 with TRBJ2-7; tentatively, D is TRBD2 (5 bases). Trimming removed 5 bases at V and 7 bases at J, with 15 bases between. Germline V gene data show CDR1 as SGHVS and CDR2 as FNYEAQ. CDR3 length equals 13 residues.

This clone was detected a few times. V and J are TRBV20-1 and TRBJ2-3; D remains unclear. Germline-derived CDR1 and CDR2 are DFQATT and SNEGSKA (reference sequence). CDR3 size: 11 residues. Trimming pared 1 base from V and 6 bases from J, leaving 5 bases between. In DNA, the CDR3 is TGCAGTGCTAGAGCCGGGGATACGCAGTATTTT. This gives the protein CSARAGDTQYF.

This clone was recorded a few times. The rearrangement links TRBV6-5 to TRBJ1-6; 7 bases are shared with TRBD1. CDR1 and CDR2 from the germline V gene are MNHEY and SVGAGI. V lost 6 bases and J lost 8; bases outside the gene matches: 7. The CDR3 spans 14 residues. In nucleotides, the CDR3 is TGTGCCAGCAGACCGGGACAGAGGCATTCACCCCTCCACTTT. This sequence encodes CASRPGQRHSPLHF.